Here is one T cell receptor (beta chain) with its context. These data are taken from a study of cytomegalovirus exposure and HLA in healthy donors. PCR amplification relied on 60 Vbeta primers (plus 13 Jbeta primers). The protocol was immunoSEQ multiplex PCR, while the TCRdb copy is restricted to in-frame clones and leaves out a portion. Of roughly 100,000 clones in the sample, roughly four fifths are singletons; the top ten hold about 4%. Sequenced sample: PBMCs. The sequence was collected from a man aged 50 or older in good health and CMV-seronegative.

CDR3: CASSHSSGGAETQYF. CDR3 in DNA: TGCGCCAGCAGCCATAGCTCAGGGGGCGCAGAGACCCAGTACTTC. The chain links TRBV5-1 to TRBJ2-5; 8 nucleotides match TRBD1. Losses at the gene ends were 4 bases for V and 4 bases for J; bases not matched to a gene: 9. Per germline, CDR1 SGHRS and CDR2 YFSETQ. The CDR3 extends over 15 amino acids.